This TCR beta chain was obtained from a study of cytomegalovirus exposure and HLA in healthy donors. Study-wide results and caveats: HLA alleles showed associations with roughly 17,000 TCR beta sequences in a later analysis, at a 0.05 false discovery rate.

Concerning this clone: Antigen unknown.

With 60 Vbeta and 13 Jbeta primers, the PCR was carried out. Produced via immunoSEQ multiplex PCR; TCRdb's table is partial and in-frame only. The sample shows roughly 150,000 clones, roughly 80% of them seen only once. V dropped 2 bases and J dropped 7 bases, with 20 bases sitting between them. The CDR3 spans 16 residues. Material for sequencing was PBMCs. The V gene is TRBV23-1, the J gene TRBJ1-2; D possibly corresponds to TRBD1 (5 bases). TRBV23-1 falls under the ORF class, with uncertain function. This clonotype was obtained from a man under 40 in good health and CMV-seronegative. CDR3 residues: CASSQPLWWTLGGYTF. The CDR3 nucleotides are TGCGCCAGCAGTCAACCACTATGGTGGACACTTGGTGGCTACACCTTC.